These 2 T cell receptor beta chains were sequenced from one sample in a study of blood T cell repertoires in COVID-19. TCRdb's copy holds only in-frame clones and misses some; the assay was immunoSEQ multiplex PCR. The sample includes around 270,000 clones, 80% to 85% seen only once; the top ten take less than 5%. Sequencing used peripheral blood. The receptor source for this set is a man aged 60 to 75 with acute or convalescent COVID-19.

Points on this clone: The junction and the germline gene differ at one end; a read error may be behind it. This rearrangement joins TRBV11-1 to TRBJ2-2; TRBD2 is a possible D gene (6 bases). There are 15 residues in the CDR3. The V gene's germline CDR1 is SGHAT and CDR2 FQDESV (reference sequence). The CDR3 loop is CASSLAQLNTGELFF. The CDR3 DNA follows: TGTGCCAGCAGCCTAGCGCAGTTAAACACCGGGGAGCTGTTTTTT.

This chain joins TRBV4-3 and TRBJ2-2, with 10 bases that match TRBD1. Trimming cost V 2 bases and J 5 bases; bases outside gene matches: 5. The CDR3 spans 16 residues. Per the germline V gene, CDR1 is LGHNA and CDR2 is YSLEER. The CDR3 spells CASSQPTGGETGELFF. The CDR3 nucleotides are TGCGCCAGCAGCCAACCGACAGGGGGCGAGACCGGGGAGCTGTTTTTT.